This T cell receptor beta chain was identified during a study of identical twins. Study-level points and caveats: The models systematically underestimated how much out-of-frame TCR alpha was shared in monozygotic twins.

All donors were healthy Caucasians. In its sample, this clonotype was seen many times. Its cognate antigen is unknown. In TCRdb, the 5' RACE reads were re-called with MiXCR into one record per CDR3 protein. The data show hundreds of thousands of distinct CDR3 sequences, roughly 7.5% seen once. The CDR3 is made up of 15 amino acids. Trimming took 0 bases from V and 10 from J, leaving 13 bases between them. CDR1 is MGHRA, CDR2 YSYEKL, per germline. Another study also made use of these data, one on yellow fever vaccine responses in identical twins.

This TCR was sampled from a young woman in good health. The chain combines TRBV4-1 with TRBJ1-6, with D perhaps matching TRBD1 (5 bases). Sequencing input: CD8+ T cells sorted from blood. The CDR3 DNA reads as TGCGCCAGCAGCCAAGACCCCCAGGGAAGGTCACCCCTCCACTTT. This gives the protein CASSQDPQGRSPLHF.